This record looks at one T cell receptor (beta chain) sequence and its context. Its binding antigen is unknown. Per-base quality was not reported, and no clone a single base away is much larger than it. The junction shows trimming of 1 base on V and 0 bases on J, plus 12 bases between the germline ends. The CDR3, from cysteine to phenylalanine, totals 16 residues. Here the CDR3 DNA is all that survives: 48 bases in frame from base 1. Via the germline V gene (reference sequence), CDR1 is LNHDA and CDR2 SQIVND. This specimen comes from a study of blood T cells in healthy people across ages (dated by TCRdb to the mid-2010s). Describing the broader study: Template switching captured roughly one uniquely barcoded TCR beta cDNA molecule per two T cells in model experiments. Using deep sequencing normalized with unique cDNA molecular identifiers, the study measured how TCR beta repertoire diversity changes with age. Four age groups were formed from the donors: young (average approximately 15 years), middle-aged (around 37), aged (over 55) and long-lived (roughly 88). To avoid experimental bias, donors of different ages were spread randomly across the sequencing lanes. For two donors (one aged 18 to 29 and one aged 80 or older), the study analyzed two additional independent replicas of 1 million unique cDNA reads from the same blood draw. Results and caveats for the whole study, not just this receptor: As age increased, observed TCR beta diversity per million T cells dropped in a roughly linear way, and a significant reduction was already evident by age about 40. The CMV infection status of donors was not known, potentially confounding age-related changes in expanded clonotypes. Compared with the aged group, more naive CD4+ T cells, fewer expanded clones and increased TCR diversity were shown by the long-lived group, suggesting age selection. Total diversity estimates from one million sequenced T cells were considered lower bounds and underestimates. The percentage of naive T cells measured by flow cytometry correlated strongly with observed TCR beta diversity. Bulk unsorted PBMC profiling prevented conclusive comparison of naive and antigen-experienced compartments.

Library construction relied on 5' RACE. Sequencing took place on an Illumina HiSeq 2500. A second PCR of about 6 to 11 cycles was run with a J-beta primer mix and a sample-barcoded 5' primer. Each TCR beta cDNA molecule received a unique molecular identifier from a template-switch 5' adaptor carrying 12 random nucleotides. Each sample yielded at least 2.5 million CDR3-containing paired-end reads. First-strand cDNA was synthesized from all RNA with the Mint cDNA synthesis kit, primed by a TRBC-specific oligonucleotide. Following uracil-DNA glycosylase treatment, a first 18-cycle PCR with universal primers M1SS and BC2_uni_R was performed on all cDNA. Per the authors' processing: For normalization, 1 million high-quality reads, each with a distinct molecular identifier, were randomly selected from each sample. Reads sharing molecular identifiers were discarded rather than binned into consensus sequences. MiTCR, run with a Q25 quality threshold and the strictest error-elimination algorithm, handled CDR3 identification, clonotype clustering and error correction. A nonparametric unseen species model with Euler transformation was used to estimate a lower bound on total TCR beta diversity. The raw public reads went through TCRdb reprocessing: fastp at Q25, MiXCR clone calling, in-frame beta chains kept. Each CDR3 protein appears once, grouped with its most common genes and DNA. The authors' filters were not applied to this entry. This sample is represented by 500,000 to 600,000 distinct CDR3 sequences; 27% of them were singletons. The ten largest account for around 18% of the sample.

The donors were 40 or so Caucasian individuals from Russia, aged about 6 to 95 years, who were systemically healthy. Roughly 10 milliliters of peripheral blood were collected from each donor into EDTA-treated Vacutainer tubes. PBMCs were isolated by Ficoll-Paque density-gradient centrifugation, with at least 7 million obtained per sample. Trizol reagent was used to extract total RNA from the PBMCs, yielding at least 6 micrograms per sample. Naive CD45RAhigh/CD27high T cell percentages were measured by flow cytometry on a PBMC aliquot from every donor. Recombination linked TRBV19 to TRBJ1-1; 5 matching bases give a weak D call of TRBD1. The material sequenced was blood. The source of this sequence is a woman aged 70-85 years in good health. The sequenced DNA: TGTGCCAGTAGTATAGGGGGCAGGCGCATGAACACTGAAGCTTTCTTT. Translated, it gives CASSIGGRRMNTEAFF.